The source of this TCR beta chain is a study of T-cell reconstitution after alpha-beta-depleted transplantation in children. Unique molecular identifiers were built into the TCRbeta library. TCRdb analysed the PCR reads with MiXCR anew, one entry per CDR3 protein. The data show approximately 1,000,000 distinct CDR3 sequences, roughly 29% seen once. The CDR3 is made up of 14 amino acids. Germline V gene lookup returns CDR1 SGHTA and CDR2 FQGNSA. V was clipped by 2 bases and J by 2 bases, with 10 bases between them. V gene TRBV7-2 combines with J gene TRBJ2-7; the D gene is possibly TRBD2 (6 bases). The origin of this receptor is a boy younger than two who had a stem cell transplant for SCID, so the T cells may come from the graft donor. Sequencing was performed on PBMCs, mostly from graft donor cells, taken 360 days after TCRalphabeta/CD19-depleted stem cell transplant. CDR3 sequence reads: CASSLLRGTYEQYF. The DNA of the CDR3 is TGTGCCAGCAGCTTATTGCGGGGTACCTACGAGCAGTACTTC.